This T cell receptor beta chain was sequenced during a study of shared clonotypes between healthy human individuals. Findings and limits, study-wide: It was the few donors that limited the genetic and exposure-history diversity represented. Sorted-subset sequencing, rarefaction showed, was incomplete despite large depth.

Germline CDR1 is MDHEN and CDR2 is SYDVKM. The CDR3 sequence is 14 residues long. The V end lost 7 bases, the J end lost 6 bases, and 16 bases lay between the germline ends. Profiling relied on immunoSEQ multiplex PCR, and the TCRdb table lists in-frame clones only, not all of them. The data contain roughly 700,000 clones, about 74% of them singletons. Details on this clone: The antigen is undetermined.

The sample consisted of memory CD4+ T cells sorted from blood. The subset is: CD45RA-negative fraction. This receptor was taken from a woman under 40 in good health. This chain links TRBV28 with TRBJ1-5, with a weak D call TRBD1 (5 bases). CDR3 nucleotide sequence: TGTGCCAGCACCTCGGGGGTGAAATCTCAGCCCCAGCATTTT. This sequence encodes CASTSGVKSQPQHF.